The 10 T cell receptor beta chains reported below all come from one sample, sequenced in a study of blood T cell repertoires in COVID-19. Only in-frame clones appear in the TCRdb table, and some are missing; sequencing was by immunoSEQ multiplex PCR. The sample shows 200,000 to 300,000 clones, around 88% of them seen only once. Sequences were obtained from PBMCs or T cells enriched from blood (not recorded which). These receptors were collected from a woman aged 25 to 39 who had recovered from COVID-19.

This chain's CDR3 is CASSPSREYNQPQHF. The DNA of the CDR3 is TGTGCCAGCAGCCCCTCCAGGGAATATAATCAGCCCCAGCATTTT. V and J are TRBV28 and TRBJ1-5; maybe TRBD1 (5 bases). V was trimmed by 6 bases and J by 4 bases, leaving 16 bases between them. Per the germline V gene, CDR1 is MDHEN and CDR2 is SYDVKM. This CDR3 has 15 residues.

The chain uses TRBV7-9 and TRBJ1-2; possible D gene TRBD1, 5 bases. V dropped 2 bases and J dropped 7 bases, with 8 bases sitting between them. Germline CDR1 is SEHNR and CDR2 is FQNEAQ (reference sequence). The CDR3 length is 12 residues. CDR3 in amino acids: CASSLSGSGYTF. DNA for the CDR3: TGTGCCAGCAGCTTATCAGGGTCTGGCTACACCTTC.

The genes are TRBV29-1 and TRBJ1-3; a possible D gene is TRBD1 (6 bases). Trimming stripped 6 bases from V and 0 bases from J, with 12 bases between. The CDR3 is made up of 14 amino acids. Germline CDR1 reads SQVTM; CDR2 reads ANQGSEA. In nucleotides, the CDR3 is TGCAGCGTGCATACAGGGAGCTCTGGAAACACCATATATTTT. Encoded protein: CSVHTGSSGNTIYF.

This chain joins TRBV3-1 (or the pseudogene TRBV3-2) and TRBJ1-5; 11 bases agree with TRBD1. The V gene's germline CDR1 is LGHDT and CDR2 YNNKEL (reference sequence). The J segment lost 6 bases and the V segment lost 2 bases, leaving 6 bases of the junction unmatched. The CDR3 length is 16 residues. The CDR3 DNA is TGTGCCAGCAGCCAATCCGGGACAGGGGGATCTCAGCCCCAGCATTTT. Protein sequence: CASSQSGTGGSQPQHF.

J is TRBJ1-4 and V is TRBV27, with TRBD1 matching 8 bases. CDR1 is MNHEY, CDR2 SMNVEV, per germline (reference sequence). The trim removed 6 bases at V and 3 bases at J, leaving 6 bases unmatched. The CDR3 is 15 residues long. CDR3: CASRADRAANEKLFF. The DNA for the CDR3 is TGTGCCAGCAGGGCGGACAGGGCGGCTAATGAAAAACTGTTTTTT.

This rearrangement joins TRBV28 to TRBJ2-1, with D maybe TRBD2 (6 bases). The V end lost 6 bases, the J end lost 11 bases, and 11 bases lay between the germline ends. From germline, CDR1 is MDHEN and CDR2 SYDVKM. The CDR3 contains 11 residues. CDR3 nucleotides: TGTGCCAGCAGCCAACTAGCTCAGCAGTTCTTC. Protein sequence: CASSQLAQQFF.

This clone is a singleton in its sample. This chain connects TRBV19 to TRBJ1-2, with TRBD1 matching over 7 bases. The CDR3 loop spans 13 amino acids. Germline CDR1 LNHDA, CDR2 SQIVND (reference sequence). J was trimmed by 8 bases and V by 5 bases; bases with no gene match: 8. The CDR3 protein is CASSGHRGYGYTF. The CDR3, as DNA: TGTGCCAGTAGTGGACACAGGGGTTACGGCTACACCTTC.

This clone appeared a single time. DNA of the CDR3: TGTGCCAGCAGCTTAAAGGGGTTTAGTCCCTACGAGCAGTACTTC. Protein sequence: CASSLKGFSPYEQYF. V and J are TRBV13 and TRBJ2-7; D perhaps matches TRBD1 (5 bases). V lost 2 bases, J lost 2 bases, and 13 bases lay in between. CDR3 length: 15 residues. Germline V lookup: CDR1 PRHDT, CDR2 FYEKMQ (reference sequence). Based on the CDR3 plus reference TRBV13 and TRBJ2-7, the full variable domain is AAGVIQSPRHLIKEKRETATLKCYPIPRHDTVYWYQQGPGQDPQFLISFYEKMQSDKGSIPDRFSAQQFSDYHSELNMSSLELGDSALYFCASSLKGFSPYEQYFGPGTRLTVT.

The CDR3 here is CASSPVIGGPQHF. Here the CDR3 DNA reads TGCGCCAGCAGCCCAGTTATTGGCGGGCCCCAGCATTTT. The gene calls are TRBV5-1 and TRBJ1-5; D is uncertain. CDR3 length: 13 amino acids. The V end was cut by 4 bases, the J end by 9 bases, with 14 bases between. CDR1 is SGHRS and CDR2 is YFSETQ in the germline V gene.

CDR3 sequence: CASSFGGSNEKLFF. CDR3 in DNA: TGCGCCAGCAGCTTTGGGGGCAGCAATGAAAAACTGTTTTTT. The rearrangement uses TRBV5-1 and TRBJ1-4, with a possible D match to TRBD1 (6 bases). CDR3 length: 14 amino acids. Trimming stripped 2 bases from V and 5 bases from J, with 10 bases between. CDR1 SGHRS and CDR2 YFSETQ come from the germline V gene.